This record concerns one T cell receptor (beta chain) sequence. Its antigen is not known. Blood was drawn at the time of colonoscopy. This entry belongs to a study of pediatric ulcerative colitis. Sequencing used immunoSEQ multiplex PCR; TCRdb keeps in-frame clones, though not all of them. The sample lists roughly 60,000 clones, 85% to 90% occurring once. V shed 6 bases and J 3 bases; nucleotides not matched to a gene: 11. CDR3 length: 15 residues. From germline, CDR1 is MDHEN and CDR2 SYDVKM. Whole-study findings and limits: In rectum, acute severe colitis had expanded clones and less diversity.

Material for sequencing was blood. The gene calls are TRBV28 and TRBJ2-7, with 7 bases matching TRBD1. This clonotype was obtained from a boy aged 5 to 17 who was a control in a study of pediatric ulcerative colitis. The DNA for the CDR3 is TGTGCCAGCAGAGATGCCGGGACAGAGGGCTACGAGCAGTACTTC. Translating it yields CASRDAGTEGYEQYF.